This T cell receptor (beta chain) was documented in a study of cytomegalovirus exposure and HLA in healthy donors. Overall study: Researchers previously reported finding some 110 million unique TCR beta sequences from about 200 million T cells. Tens of millions of unique TCRs from HLA-typed donors were held in an early data release.

Per the germline V gene, CDR1 is MNHEY and CDR2 is SVGAGI. The junction had 8 bases not matched to a gene; V was cut back by 2 bases and J by 8 bases. The CDR3 has 15 amino acids. With respect to this clone: Its antigen is not identified.

Study-level points and caveats: In vitro confirmation showed a few CMV-associated chains to be CMV antigen specific.

The PCR had 60 Vbeta and 13 Jbeta primers. Libraries were prepared by immunoSEQ multiplex PCR; TCRdb keeps only in-frame clonotypes and omits some of them. The sample holds 130,000 or so clones; about 79% are singletons and the top ten take 3%. The sequenced sample was PBMCs. This clonotype was obtained from a woman aged 18-29 years in good health and CMV-seropositive. This sequence joins TRBV6-5 and TRBJ2-3; 9 bases agree with TRBD2. The CDR3 DNA sequence: TGTGCCAGCAGTTACGGTGGCGGGGGGGCCGGTACGCAGTATTTT. Its translation is CASSYGGGGAGTQYF.